One and the same sample provided the 18 T cell receptor beta chains below, sequenced in a study of blood T cell repertoires in COVID-19. Some clones are missing from TCRdb's copy, which holds only in-frame ones; the method was immunoSEQ multiplex PCR. The sample has some 250,000 clones; about four fifths are singletons. Sequencing was performed on peripheral blood. The receptor source for this set is an elderly woman with COVID-19, enrolled during active disease.

The rearrangement joins TRBV30 to TRBJ2-2; D is possibly TRBD2 (5 bases). Germline CDR1 reads GTSNPN; CDR2 reads SVGIG (reference sequence). The length of the CDR3 is 15 residues. Trimming shortened V by 0 bases and J by 1 base, and 9 bases separated the two germline ends. The DNA of the CDR3 is TGTGCCTGGAGTGTACGGGGTAGGAACACCGGGGAGCTGTTTTTT. Amino acids: CAWSVRGRNTGELFF.

J is TRBJ2-7 and V is TRBV21-1; TRBD2, the table's D call, lacks a check against the DNA. TRBV21-1 is flagged as a pseudogene. This CDR3 has 18 residues. CDR3 sequence reads: CASSKGALGGWDSYEQYF. CDR3 in DNA: TGTGCCAGCAGCAAGGGAGCCCTGGGGGGGTGGGACTCCTACGAGCAGTACTTC.

The V gene is TRBV5-6, the J gene TRBJ1-1, with a possible D match to TRBD1 (5 bases). The germline V gene encodes CDR1 SGHDT and CDR2 YYEEEE. The CDR3 totals 11 residues. V gave up 7 bases and J gave up 5 bases, with 9 bases separating them. CDR3: CASGARTEAFF. DNA of the CDR3: TGTGCCAGCGGGGCGAGAACTGAAGCTTTCTTT.

The chain employs TRBV7-8 and TRBJ1-5, with D possibly matching TRBD1 (5 bases). The ends were cut back, 7 bases at V and 5 bases at J, with 12 bases in the middle. CDR1 is SGHVS and CDR2 is FQNEAQ in the germline V gene. The CDR3 runs to 13 residues. The CDR3 here is CASKGRVDQPQHF. The CDR3, as DNA: TGTGCCAGCAAGGGCAGGGTGGATCAGCCCCAGCATTTT.

The V and J genes are TRBV13 and TRBJ2-2; maybe TRBD2 (5 bases). This CDR3 region has 17 residues. CDR1 is PRHDT and CDR2 is FYEKMQ in the germline V gene (reference sequence). V was pared by 3 bases and J by 4 bases, with 18 bases between. CDR3 bases: TGTGCCAGCAGCTTGCGACCCCCCGGACTCAGCACCGGGGAGCTGTTTTTT. Protein product: CASSLRPPGLSTGELFF. Using reference TRBV13 and TRBJ2-2 for the parts outside the CDR3, the full variable domain is AAGVIQSPRHLIKEKRETATLKCYPIPRHDTVYWYQQGPGQDPQFLISFYEKMQSDKGSIPDRFSAQQFSDYHSELNMSSLELGDSALYFCASSLRPPGLSTGELFFGEGSRLTVL.

The chain carries TRBV2 and TRBJ2-7; D is ambiguous. The V and J ends lost 8 bases and 1 base respectively, with 6 bases between them. The length of the CDR3 is 11 residues. Per germline, CDR1 SNHLY and CDR2 FYNNEI. CDR3 nucleotide sequence: TGTGCCAGCGGAGCATCCTACGAGCAGTACTTC. It is translated as CASGASYEQYF.

Points on this clone: One end of the junction varies from germline; a read error may be responsible. The CDR3 is CASILTRGHEQYF. The CDR3 DNA follows: TGTGCTAGCATTCTTACCAGGGGCCACGAGCAGTACTTC. The chain combines TRBV7-2 with TRBJ2-7; possible D gene TRBD1, 6 bases. The CDR3 covers 13 residues. Germline V gives CDR1 SGHTA, CDR2 FQGNSA.

The chain has TRBV5-6 and TRBJ1-4; 7 positions match TRBD1. There are 16 residues in the CDR3. Trimming removed 0 bases from V and 4 bases from J; junction bases left unmatched: 6. Germline loops: CDR1 SGHDT, CDR2 YYEEEE. Written as DNA, the CDR3 is TGTGCCAGCAGCTTGGGGACGGGACAGTTTAATGAAAAACTGTTTTTT. This translates into CASSLGTGQFNEKLFF.

The chain uses TRBV15 and TRBJ1-1; tentatively, D is TRBD1 (5 bases). The V gene's germline CDR1 is LNHNV and CDR2 YYDKDF (reference sequence). The CDR3 extends over 15 amino acids. Between the trimmed V and J ends, which lost 1 base and 0 bases, there was a span of 9 bases. This CDR3 reads CATSRGGAMNTEAFF. The CDR3 coding sequence is TGTGCCACCAGCAGAGGGGGCGCCATGAACACTGAAGCTTTCTTT.

The chain couples TRBV6-6 to TRBJ1-5; D unresolved. The V end lost 7 bases, the J end lost 4 bases, and 14 bases lay between the germline ends. From germline, CDR1 is MNHNY and CDR2 SVGAGI (reference sequence). The CDR3 covers 14 residues. The CDR3 nucleotides read TGTGCCAGCATAGAGGAGGTTTTGAATCAGCCCCAGCATTTT. Amino acids: CASIEEVLNQPQHF.

This chain connects TRBV28 to TRBJ1-1, with unresolved D. Per the germline V gene, CDR1 is MDHEN and CDR2 is SYDVKM. The CDR3 spans 13 residues. V was trimmed by 10 bases and J by 5 bases, leaving 17 bases between them. This CDR3 reads CATSPGGRTEAFF. Here the CDR3 DNA reads TGTGCCACCTCCCCGGGAGGGAGGACTGAAGCTTTCTTT.

The chain employs TRBV5-6 and TRBJ1-3, with no clear D. The CDR3 is 14 residues long. V lost 1 base and J lost 4, with 9 bases in between. The germline gives CDR1 SGHDT, CDR2 YYEEEE. The CDR3 DNA follows: TGTGCCAGCAGCTTGTCAGGTCTAGGAAACACCATATATTTT. Translation gives CASSLSGLGNTIYF.

The chain recombines TRBV6-5 with TRBJ1-4; possible D gene TRBD1, 6 bases. Germline CDR1 and CDR2: MNHEY and SVGAGI. This CDR3 region has 15 residues. V gave up 4 bases and J gave up 4 bases, with 13 bases separating them. CDR3 in amino acids: CASSSTTGFNEKLFF. In DNA, the CDR3 is TGTGCCAGCAGTTCCACGACAGGTTTTAATGAAAAACTGTTTTTT.

The chain couples TRBV7-2 to TRBJ1-1; 7 bases agree with TRBD1. The germline V gene encodes CDR1 SGHTA and CDR2 FQGNSA. V lost 6 bases, J lost 1 base, and 11 bases stayed unmatched. CDR3 length: 16 residues. The CDR3 sequence: CASRGAPRGSNTEAFF. The CDR3 DNA reads as TGTGCCAGCAGGGGGGCCCCCAGGGGGTCGAACACTGAAGCTTTCTTT.

The chain links TRBV5-6 to TRBJ2-7; 8 bases match TRBD2. This CDR3 is built from 16 residues. Germline CDR1 SGHDT, CDR2 YYEEEE. The J segment lost 2 bases and the V segment lost 3 bases, leaving 10 bases of the junction unmatched. CDR3 protein: CASSYYTGLEPYEQYF. In DNA form, the CDR3 reads TGTGCCAGCAGCTATTACACGGGACTAGAGCCCTACGAGCAGTACTTC.

The chain recombines TRBV13 with TRBJ2-7; D is perhaps TRBD2 (6 bases). Trimming removed 7 bases at V and 0 bases at J, with 13 bases between. Per germline, CDR1 PRHDT and CDR2 FYEKMQ (reference sequence). The CDR3 consists of 14 residues. CDR3 in DNA: TGTGCCAGCACCGCGGGGCGTCTCTCCTACGAGCAGTACTTC. Residues: CASTAGRLSYEQYF. Full variable domain (missing parts from reference TRBV13 and TRBJ2-7): AAGVIQSPRHLIKEKRETATLKCYPIPRHDTVYWYQQGPGQDPQFLISFYEKMQSDKGSIPDRFSAQQFSDYHSELNMSSLELGDSALYFCASTAGRLSYEQYFGPGTRLTVT.

The V and J genes are TRBV5-4 and TRBJ1-1; TRBD1 is a possible D gene (6 bases). Trimming shortened V by 3 bases and J by 4 bases, and 16 bases separated the two germline ends. Germline CDR1 SGHNT, CDR2 YYREEE (reference sequence). The CDR3 loop spans 15 amino acids. The CDR3 DNA reads TGTGCCAGCAGCTCCCCCGGGGGGGCAACCACTGAAGCTTTCTTT. It specifies CASSSPGGATTEAFF.

This chain links TRBV7-9 with TRBJ1-4; 10 bases align to TRBD1. Germline V gene data show CDR1 as SEHNR and CDR2 as FQNEAQ (reference sequence). The CDR3 has 16 residues. Trimming took 7 bases from V and 6 from J; bases not matched to a gene: 11. The CDR3 sequence: CASTDSGTGAHEKLFF. The CDR3 region has the DNA TGTGCCAGCACCGATTCCGGGACAGGGGCCCATGAAAAACTGTTTTTT.